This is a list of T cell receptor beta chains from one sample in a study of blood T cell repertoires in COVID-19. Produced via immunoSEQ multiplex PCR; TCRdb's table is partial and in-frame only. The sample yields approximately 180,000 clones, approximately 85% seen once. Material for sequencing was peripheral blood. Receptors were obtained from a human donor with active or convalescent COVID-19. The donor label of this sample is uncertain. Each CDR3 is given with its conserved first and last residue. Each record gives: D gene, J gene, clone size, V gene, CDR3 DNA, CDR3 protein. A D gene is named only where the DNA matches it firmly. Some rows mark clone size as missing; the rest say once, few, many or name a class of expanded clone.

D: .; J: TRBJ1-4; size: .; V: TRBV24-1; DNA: TGTGCCACCAGTGATAGCCAACAGGGAGAACCTAATGAAAAACTGTTTTTT; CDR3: CATSDSQQGEPNEKLFF
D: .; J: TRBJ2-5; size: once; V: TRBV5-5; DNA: TGTGCCAGCAGCTTGGTTGGGGGGGCTGAGGAGACCCAGTACTTC; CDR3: CASSLVGGAEETQYF
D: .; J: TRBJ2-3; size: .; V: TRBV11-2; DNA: TGTGCCAGCAGCCCCTTGACATTGAAGACAGATACGCAGTATTTT; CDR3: CASSPLTLKTDTQYF
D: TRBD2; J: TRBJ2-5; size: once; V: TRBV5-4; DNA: TGTGCCAGCAGCTTTGGACTAGAACAAGAGACCCAGTACTTC; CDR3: CASSFGLEQETQYF
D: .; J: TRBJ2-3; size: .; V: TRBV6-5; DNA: TGTGCCAGCAGTCCCCCCGGGCAGGGCCCAGATACGCAGTATTTT; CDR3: CASSPPGQGPDTQYF
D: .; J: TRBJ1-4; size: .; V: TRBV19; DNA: TGTGCCAGTAGCCTCACAGGGTGGGGTAATGAAAAACTGTTTTTT; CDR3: CASSLTGWGNEKLFF
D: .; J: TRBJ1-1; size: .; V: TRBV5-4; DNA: TGTGCCAGCAGCCCGGACAGACGGAGAAACACTGAAGCTTTCTTT; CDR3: CASSPDRRRNTEAFF
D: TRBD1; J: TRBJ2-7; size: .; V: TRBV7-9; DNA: TGTGCCAGCAGCTCTCGTCGTGACAGGGTGTACGAGCAGTACTTC; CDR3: CASSSRRDRVYEQYF
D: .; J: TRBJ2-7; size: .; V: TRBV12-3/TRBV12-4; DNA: TGTGCCAGCAGGGGCCCTCCGAGCTACGAGCAGTACTTC; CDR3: CASRGPPSYEQYF
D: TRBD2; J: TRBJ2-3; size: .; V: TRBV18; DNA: TGTGCCAGCTCACGAACTAGCGGGCAGACAGATACGCAGTATTTT; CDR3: CASSRTSGQTDTQYF
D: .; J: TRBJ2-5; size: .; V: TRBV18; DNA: TGTGCCAGCTCACGGGCAGGGCACATACAAGAGACCCAGTACTTC; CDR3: CASSRAGHIQETQYF
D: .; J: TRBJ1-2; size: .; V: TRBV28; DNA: TGTGCCAGCACCGAGCGGGGGCGCCAATGGTATGGCTACACCTTC; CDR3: CASTERGRQWYGYTF
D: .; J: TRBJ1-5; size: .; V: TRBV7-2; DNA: TGTGCCAGCAGCTTCCTCCGGGGAGGGAATCAGCCCCAGCATTTT; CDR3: CASSFLRGGNQPQHF
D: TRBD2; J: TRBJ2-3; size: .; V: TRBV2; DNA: TGTGCCAGCAGCCGCCGGGGGACTAGCGGGAGGGCCGAAAGCACAGATACGCAGTATTTT; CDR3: CASSRRGTSGRAESTDTQYF
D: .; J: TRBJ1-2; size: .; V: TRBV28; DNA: TGTGCCACCGGGGGTCATGGCTACACCTTC; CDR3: CATGGHGYTF
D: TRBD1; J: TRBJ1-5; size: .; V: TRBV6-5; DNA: TGTGCCAGCAACGACAGGGGGCGTCAGCCCCAGCATTTT; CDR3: CASNDRGRQPQHF
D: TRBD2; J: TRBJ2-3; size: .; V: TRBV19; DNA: TGTGCCAGTAGATCTCCGGGACTAGGAACAGATACGCAGTATTTT; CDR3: CASRSPGLGTDTQYF
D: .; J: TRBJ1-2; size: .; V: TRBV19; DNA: TGTGCCAGAAGACAGATTCGCCGCAACTATGGCTACACCTTC; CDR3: CARRQIRRNYGYTF
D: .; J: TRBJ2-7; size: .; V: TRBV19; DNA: TGTGCCAGTAGTAGGACGGCAAGGGGCACCTACGAGCAGTACTTC; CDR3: CASSRTARGTYEQYF
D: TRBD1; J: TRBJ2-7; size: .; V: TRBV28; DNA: TGTGCCACCATGACAGGGTTTCCCTACGAGCAGTACTTC; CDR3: CATMTGFPYEQYF
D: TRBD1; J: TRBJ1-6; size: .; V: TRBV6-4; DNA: TGTGCCAGCAGTGAGGACAGGGGGCGGAATTCACCCCTCCACTTT; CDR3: CASSEDRGRNSPLHF
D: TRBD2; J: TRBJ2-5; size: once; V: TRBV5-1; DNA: TGCGCCAGCAGCTTGGGTCCTAGCGGGCAAGAGACCCAGTACTTC; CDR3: CASSLGPSGQETQYF
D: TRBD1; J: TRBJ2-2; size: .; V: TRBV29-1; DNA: TGCAGCGCCAGGACAGGGTCGAACACCGGGGAGCTGTTTTTT; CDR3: CSARTGSNTGELFF
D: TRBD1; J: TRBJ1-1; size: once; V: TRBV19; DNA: TGTGCCAGTAGTACCCAGGGGGCGGGGAACACTGAAGCTTTCTTT; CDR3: CASSTQGAGNTEAFF
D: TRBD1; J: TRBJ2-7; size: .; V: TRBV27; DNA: TGTGCCAGCAGTTTATCTCGGGGGACAGGTTCCTACGAGCAGTACTTC; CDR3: CASSLSRGTGSYEQYF
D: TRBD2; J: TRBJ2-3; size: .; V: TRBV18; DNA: TGTGCCAGCTCACCACGAGCGGGAGGACTGGTGACAGATACGCAGTATTTT; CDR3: CASSPRAGGLVTDTQYF
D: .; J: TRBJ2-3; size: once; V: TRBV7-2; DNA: TGTGCCAGCAGCTTAACGGATACAGGGTGGCCGGATACGCAGTATTTT; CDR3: CASSLTDTGWPDTQYF
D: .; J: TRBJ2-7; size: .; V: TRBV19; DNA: TGTGCCAGTAGCCAGATCTCGACAGGACGCTACGAGCAGTACTTC; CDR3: CASSQISTGRYEQYF
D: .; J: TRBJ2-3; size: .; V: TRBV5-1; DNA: TGCGCCAGCGGGGGGAATCCAGATACGCAGTATTTT; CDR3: CASGGNPDTQYF
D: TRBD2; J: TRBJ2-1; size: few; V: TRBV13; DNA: TGTGCCAGCAGGCGGACTAGCGGGAGGAATGAGCAGTTCTTC; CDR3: CASRRTSGRNEQFF
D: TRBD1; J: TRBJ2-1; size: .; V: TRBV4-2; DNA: TGTGCCAGCAGCTCAACAGGGGTCGGAGTCCCCAATGAGCAGTTCTTC; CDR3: CASSSTGVGVPNEQFF
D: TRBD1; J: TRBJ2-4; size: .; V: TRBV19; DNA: TGTGCCAGTAGTGTACAGGGGATAGCCAAAAACATTCAGTACTTC; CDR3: CASSVQGIAKNIQYF
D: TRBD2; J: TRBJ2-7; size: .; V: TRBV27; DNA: TGTGCCAGCAGCCCCCCTCTAGCGGGGGGTACCTACGAGCAGTACTTC; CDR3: CASSPPLAGGTYEQYF
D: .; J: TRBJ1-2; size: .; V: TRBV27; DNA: TGTGCCAGCAGTTTTACAGGGAACTATGGCTACACCTTC; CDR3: CASSFTGNYGYTF